The rows below give T cell receptor beta chains drawn from one sample of a study of blood T cell repertoires in COVID-19. Repertoires were generated with immunoSEQ multiplex PCR, while TCRdb's copy carries only in-frame clones and drops some. The profile shows around 250,000 clones, roughly 86% of them singletons. Sequenced: PBMCs or T cells enriched from blood (not recorded which). These receptors came from a woman aged 45-65 years who had recovered from COVID-19. Each CDR3 is given with its conserved first and last residue. A D gene is named only where the DNA matches it firmly. Only part of the rows carry a size: once, few, many, or a class if the clone is expanded.

size: -; D: TRBD2; J: TRBJ2-1; V: TRBV7-9; DNA: TGTGCCAGCAGCTTAGAGGGACTAGGGATGGGCCCTGAGCAGTTCTTC; CDR3: CASSLEGLGMGPEQFF
size: -; D: TRBD1; J: TRBJ2-6; V: TRBV5-1; DNA: TGCGCCACCAAAACCGGGACAGGCAACGTCCTGACTTTC; CDR3: CATKTGTGNVLTF
size: -; D: -; J: TRBJ1-2; V: TRBV28; DNA: TGTGCCAGCACGGGTGGGGCTCGGTATGGCTACACCTTC; CDR3: CASTGGARYGYTF
size: -; D: -; J: TRBJ2-3; V: TRBV11-2; DNA: TGTGCCAGCAGCTACACCACAGATACGCAGTATTTT; CDR3: CASSYTTDTQYF
size: -; D: -; J: TRBJ2-7; V: TRBV11-2; DNA: TGTGCCAGCAGCTTAGATCCAGGGATAGGGTACGAGCAGTACTTC; CDR3: CASSLDPGIGYEQYF
size: -; D: -; J: TRBJ2-5; V: TRBV27; DNA: TGTGCCAGCAGTTTTTCAGCACCGGGACAAGAGACCCAGTACTTC; CDR3: CASSFSAPGQETQYF
size: -; D: TRBD1; J: TRBJ2-1; V: TRBV12-3/TRBV12-4; DNA: TGTGCCAGCAGACTCCAGGGGGTTGGTGAGCAGTTCTTC; CDR3: CASRLQGVGEQFF
size: -; D: TRBD2; J: TRBJ2-2; V: TRBV10-3; DNA: TGTGCCATCAGTGAAGCTAGCGGGAGATCCGGGGAGCTGTTTTTT; CDR3: CAISEASGRSGELFF
size: -; D: TRBD1; J: TRBJ2-7; V: TRBV6-5; DNA: TGTGCCAGCAGACCCGAAGGGACAGGGGAAAACGAGCAGTACTTC; CDR3: CASRPEGTGENEQYF
size: -; D: TRBD1; J: TRBJ2-7; V: TRBV27; DNA: TGTGCCAGCAGTTTCCTTGGACAGGGGGAGTACTTC; CDR3: CASSFLGQGEYF
size: -; D: TRBD2; J: TRBJ2-7; V: TRBV27; DNA: TGTGCCAGCAGCCTCCAGCTAGCGGGAAAGCAGTACTTC; CDR3: CASSLQLAGKQYF
size: -; D: -; J: TRBJ2-2; V: TRBV6-5; DNA: TGTGCCAGCAGACGCGGACAGAACACCGGGGAGCTGTTTTTT; CDR3: CASRRGQNTGELFF
size: -; D: TRBD1; J: TRBJ1-2; V: TRBV28; DNA: TGTGCCAGCAGTACTACAGGGGCTAACTATGGCTACACCTTC; CDR3: CASSTTGANYGYTF
size: -; D: TRBD1; J: TRBJ2-1; V: TRBV6-5; DNA: TGTGCCAGCAGCTCTGGACAGGAATCCTACAATGAGCAGTTCTTC; CDR3: CASSSGQESYNEQFF
size: -; D: -; J: TRBJ2-7; V: TRBV5-5; DNA: TGTGCCAGCAGCACAGAGCCCCTCCTTAGGATCGAGCAGTACTTC; CDR3: CASSTEPLLRIEQYF
size: -; D: TRBD2; J: TRBJ2-1; V: TRBV11-2; DNA: TGTGCCAGCAGCTTAGTAAGCGGGAGGAACAATGAGCAGTTCTTC; CDR3: CASSLVSGRNNEQFF
size: -; D: -; J: TRBJ2-1; V: TRBV6-4; DNA: TGTGCCAGCAGTGAGGGCCCGCAGAGCTACAATGAGCAGTTCTTC; CDR3: CASSEGPQSYNEQFF
size: few; D: -; J: TRBJ2-2; V: TRBV6-2/TRBV6-3; DNA: TGTGCCAGCAGTTCTTTGTCGGGAGAATGGGGCACCGGGGAGCTGTTTTTT; CDR3: CASSSLSGEWGTGELFF
size: -; D: -; J: TRBJ1-2; V: TRBV11-2; DNA: TGTGCCAGCAGCTTAGTATCCGGTAACTATGGCTACACCTTC; CDR3: CASSLVSGNYGYTF
size: -; D: -; J: TRBJ1-3; V: TRBV28; DNA: TGTGCCAGCAGTGGGCTTGGAAGAAACACCATATATTTT; CDR3: CASSGLGRNTIYF